The entry below describes one TCR beta chain. Antigen: not known. Germline V lookup: CDR1 MNHNY, CDR2 SVGAGI (reference sequence). The CDR3 loop spans 13 amino acids. Trimming took off 6 bases at V and 2 bases at J, with 11 bases between the two ends. This record belongs to a study of OX40 agonist ivuxolimab in advanced cancers. Sequencing was performed with immunoSEQ multiplex PCR; in TCRdb, only in-frame clones are kept and a portion is missing. The table shows approximately 41,000 clones, with around nine tenths occurring only once. Whole-study results and caveats: Average numbers of expanded clones were greater in CD8+ T cells than in CD4+.

If patients had autoimmune disease history or systemic immunosuppression, they were excluded. Sequencing used CD4+ or CD8+ T cells sorted from blood, obtained in a trial of the OX40 agonist ivuxolimab. The clonotype was recovered from an adult with an advanced solid tumor such as melanoma, head and neck, liver or kidney cancer. The chain links TRBV6-6 to TRBJ2-7; D call uncertain. The CDR3 region is CASRTEGPYEQYF. The CDR3 bases are TGTGCCAGCAGGACGGAAGGTCCCTACGAGCAGTACTTC.